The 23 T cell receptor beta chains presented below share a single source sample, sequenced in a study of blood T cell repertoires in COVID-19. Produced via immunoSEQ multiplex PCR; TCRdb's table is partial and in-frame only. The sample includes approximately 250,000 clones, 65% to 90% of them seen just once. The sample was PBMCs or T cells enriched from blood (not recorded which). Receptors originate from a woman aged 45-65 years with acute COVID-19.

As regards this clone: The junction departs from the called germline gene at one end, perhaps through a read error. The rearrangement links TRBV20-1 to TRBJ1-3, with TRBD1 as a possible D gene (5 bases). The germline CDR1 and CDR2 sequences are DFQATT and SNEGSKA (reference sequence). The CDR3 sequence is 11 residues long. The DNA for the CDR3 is TGCAGTGCTAGAGATCGAGGCAGGGTGGATTTT. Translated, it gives CSARDRGRVDF.

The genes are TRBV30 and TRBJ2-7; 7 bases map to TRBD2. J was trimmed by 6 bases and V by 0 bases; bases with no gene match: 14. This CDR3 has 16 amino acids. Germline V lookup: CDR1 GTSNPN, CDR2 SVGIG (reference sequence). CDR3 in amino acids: CAWSVGAGTTGGEQYF. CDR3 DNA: TGTGCCTGGAGTGTAGGTGCCGGGACCACGGGGGGCGAGCAGTACTTC. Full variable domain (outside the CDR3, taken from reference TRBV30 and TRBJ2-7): SQTIHQWPATLVQPVGSPLSLECTVEGTSNPNLYWYRQAAGRGLQLLFYSVGIGQISSEVPQNLSASRPQDRQFILSSKKLLLSDSGFYLCAWSVGAGTTGGEQYFGPGTRLTVT.

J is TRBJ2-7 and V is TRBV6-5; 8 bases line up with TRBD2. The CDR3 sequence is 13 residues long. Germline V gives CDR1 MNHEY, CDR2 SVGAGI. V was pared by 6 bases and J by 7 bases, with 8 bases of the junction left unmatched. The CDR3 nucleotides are TGTGCCAGCAGCCGGGGGGGACGCTGGGAGCAGTACTTC. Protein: CASSRGGRWEQYF.

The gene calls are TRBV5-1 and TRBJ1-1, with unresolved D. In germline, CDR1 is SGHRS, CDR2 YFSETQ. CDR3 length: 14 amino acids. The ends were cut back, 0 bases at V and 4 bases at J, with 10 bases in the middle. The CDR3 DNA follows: TGCGCCAGCAGCTTGGGGAGCGAGGGCACTGAAGCTTTCTTT. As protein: CASSLGSEGTEAFF. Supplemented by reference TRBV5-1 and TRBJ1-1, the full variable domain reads KAGVTQTPRYLIKTRGQQVTLSCSPISGHRSVSWYQQTPGQGLQFLFEYFSETQRNKGNFPGRFSGRQFSNSRSEMNVSTLELGDSALYLCASSLGSEGTEAFFGQGTRLTVV.

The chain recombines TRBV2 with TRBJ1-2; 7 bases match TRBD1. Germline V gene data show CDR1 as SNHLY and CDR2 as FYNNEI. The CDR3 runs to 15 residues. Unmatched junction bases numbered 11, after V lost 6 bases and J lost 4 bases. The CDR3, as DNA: TGTGCCAGCAGGAAGCCGACAGGGATCGGCTATGGCTACACCTTC. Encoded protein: CASRKPTGIGYGYTF.

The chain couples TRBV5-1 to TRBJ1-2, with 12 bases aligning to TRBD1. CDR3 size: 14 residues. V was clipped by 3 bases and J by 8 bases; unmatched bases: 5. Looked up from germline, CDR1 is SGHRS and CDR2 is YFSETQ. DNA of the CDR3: TGCGCCAGCAGCTCGGGACAGGGGGCGGGAGGCTACACCTTC. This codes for CASSSGQGAGGYTF.

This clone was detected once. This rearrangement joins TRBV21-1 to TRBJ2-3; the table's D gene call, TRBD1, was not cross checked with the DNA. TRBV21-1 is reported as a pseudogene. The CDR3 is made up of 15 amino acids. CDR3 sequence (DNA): TGTGCCAGCAGCCCACACCGGGACACCACAGATACGCAGTATTTT. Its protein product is CASSPHRDTTDTQYF.

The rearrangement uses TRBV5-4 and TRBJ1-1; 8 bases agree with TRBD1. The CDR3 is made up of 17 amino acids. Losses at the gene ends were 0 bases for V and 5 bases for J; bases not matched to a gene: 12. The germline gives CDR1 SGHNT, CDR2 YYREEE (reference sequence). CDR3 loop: CASSLVGRTGRRTEAFF. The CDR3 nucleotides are TGTGCCAGCAGCTTGGTGGGGAGGACAGGGAGGAGGACTGAAGCTTTCTTT.

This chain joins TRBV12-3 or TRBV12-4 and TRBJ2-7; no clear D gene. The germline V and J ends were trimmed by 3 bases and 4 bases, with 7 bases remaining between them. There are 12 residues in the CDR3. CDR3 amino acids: CASSFLVYEQYF. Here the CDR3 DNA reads TGTGCCAGCAGTTTCCTTGTGTACGAGCAGTACTTC.

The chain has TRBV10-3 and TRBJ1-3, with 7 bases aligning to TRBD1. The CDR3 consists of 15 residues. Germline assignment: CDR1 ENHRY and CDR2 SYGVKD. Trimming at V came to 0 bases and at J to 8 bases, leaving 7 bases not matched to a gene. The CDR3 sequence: CAISESKTGQDTIYF. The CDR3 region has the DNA TGTGCCATCAGTGAGTCGAAGACAGGGCAGGACACCATATATTTT.

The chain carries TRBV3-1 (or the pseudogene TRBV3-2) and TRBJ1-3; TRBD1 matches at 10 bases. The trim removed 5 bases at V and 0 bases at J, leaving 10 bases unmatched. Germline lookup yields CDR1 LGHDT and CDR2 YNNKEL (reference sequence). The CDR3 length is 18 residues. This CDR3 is CASSLRTGGGLSGNTIYF. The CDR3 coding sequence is TGTGCCAGCAGCTTACGGACAGGGGGAGGCCTCTCTGGAAACACCATATATTTT.

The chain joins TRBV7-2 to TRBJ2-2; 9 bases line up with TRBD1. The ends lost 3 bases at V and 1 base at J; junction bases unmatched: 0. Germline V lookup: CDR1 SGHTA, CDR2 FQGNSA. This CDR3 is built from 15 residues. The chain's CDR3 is CASSLGQGNTGELFF. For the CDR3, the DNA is TGTGCCAGCAGCTTGGGACAGGGGAACACCGGGGAGCTGTTTTTT.

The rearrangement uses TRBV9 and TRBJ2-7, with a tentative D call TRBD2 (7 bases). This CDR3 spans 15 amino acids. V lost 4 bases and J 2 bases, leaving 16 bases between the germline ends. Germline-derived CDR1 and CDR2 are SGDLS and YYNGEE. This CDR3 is CASSLRGAGPYEQYF. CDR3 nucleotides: TGTGCCAGCAGCCTCCGGGGGGCAGGGCCCTACGAGCAGTACTTC.

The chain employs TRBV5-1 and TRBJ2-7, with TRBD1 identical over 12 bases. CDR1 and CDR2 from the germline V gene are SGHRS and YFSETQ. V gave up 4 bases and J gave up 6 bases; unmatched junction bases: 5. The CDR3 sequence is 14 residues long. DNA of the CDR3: TGCGCCAGCAGCCGGGGACAGGGGGCAAGCGAGCAGTACTTC. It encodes CASSRGQGASEQYF.

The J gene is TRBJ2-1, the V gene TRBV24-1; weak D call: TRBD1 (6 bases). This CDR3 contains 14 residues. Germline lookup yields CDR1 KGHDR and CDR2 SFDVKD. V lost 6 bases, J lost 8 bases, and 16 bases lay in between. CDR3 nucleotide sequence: TGTGCCACCAGTCCGGGACAACCTGGGGATGAGCAGTTCTTC. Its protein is CATSPGQPGDEQFF.

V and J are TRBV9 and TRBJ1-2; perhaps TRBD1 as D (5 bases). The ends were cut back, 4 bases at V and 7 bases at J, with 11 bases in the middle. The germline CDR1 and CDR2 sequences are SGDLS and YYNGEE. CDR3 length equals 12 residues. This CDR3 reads CASSHGGFGYTF. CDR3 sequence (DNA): TGTGCCAGCAGCCATGGGGGGTTTGGCTACACCTTC.

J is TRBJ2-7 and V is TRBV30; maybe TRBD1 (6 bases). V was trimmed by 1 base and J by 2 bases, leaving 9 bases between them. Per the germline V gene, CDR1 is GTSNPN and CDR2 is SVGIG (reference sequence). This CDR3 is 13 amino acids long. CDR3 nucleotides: TGTGCCTGGAGTGAACAGGGCCCCTACGAGCAGTACTTC. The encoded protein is CAWSEQGPYEQYF.

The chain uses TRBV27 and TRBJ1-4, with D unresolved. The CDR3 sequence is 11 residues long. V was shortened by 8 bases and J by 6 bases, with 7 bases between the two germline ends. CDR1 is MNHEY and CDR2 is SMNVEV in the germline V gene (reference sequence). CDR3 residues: CASWSDEKLFF. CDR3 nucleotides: TGTGCCAGCTGGAGTGATGAAAAACTGTTTTTT.

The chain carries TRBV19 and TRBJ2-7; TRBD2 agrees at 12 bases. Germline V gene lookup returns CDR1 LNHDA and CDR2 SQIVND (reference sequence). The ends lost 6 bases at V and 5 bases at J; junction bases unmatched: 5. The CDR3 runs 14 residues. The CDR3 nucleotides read TGTGCCAGTAGCCTAGCGGGGGGGCCAAACGAGCAGTACTTC. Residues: CASSLAGGPNEQYF.

The CDR3 loop is CASRDFLNEKLFF. CDR3 coding DNA: TGCGCCAGTAGGGACTTCCTTAATGAAAAACTGTTTTTT. This chain connects TRBV10-1 to TRBJ1-4; a possible D gene is TRBD1 (5 bases). Germline lookup yields CDR1 WNHNN and CDR2 SYGVQD (reference sequence). This CDR3 region has 13 residues. The germline V and J ends were trimmed by 9 bases and 4 bases, with 12 bases remaining between them.

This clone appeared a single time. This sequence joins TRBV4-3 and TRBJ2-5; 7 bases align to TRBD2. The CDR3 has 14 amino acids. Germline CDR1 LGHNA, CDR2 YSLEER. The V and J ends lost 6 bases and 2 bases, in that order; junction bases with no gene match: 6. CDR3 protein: CASSQSAGQETQYF. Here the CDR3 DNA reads TGCGCCAGCAGTCAGTCAGCGGGGCAAGAGACCCAGTACTTC.

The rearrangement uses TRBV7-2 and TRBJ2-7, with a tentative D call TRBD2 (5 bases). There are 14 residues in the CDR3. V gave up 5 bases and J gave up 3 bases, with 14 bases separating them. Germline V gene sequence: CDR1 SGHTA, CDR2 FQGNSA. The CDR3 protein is CASSATGSFYEQYF. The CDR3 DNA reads TGTGCCAGCAGCGCGACGGGATCTTTCTACGAGCAGTACTTC. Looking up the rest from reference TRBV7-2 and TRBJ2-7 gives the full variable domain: GAGVSQSPSNKVTEKGKDVELRCDPISGHTALYWYRQSLGQGLEFLIYFQGNSAPDKSGLPSDRFSAERTGGSVSTLTIQRTQQEDSAVYLCASSATGSFYEQYFGPGTRLTVT.

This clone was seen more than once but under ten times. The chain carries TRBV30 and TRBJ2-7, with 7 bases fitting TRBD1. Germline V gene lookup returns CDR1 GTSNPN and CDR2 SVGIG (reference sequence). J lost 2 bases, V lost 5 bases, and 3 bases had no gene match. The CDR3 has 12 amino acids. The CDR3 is CAWGGQAYEQYF. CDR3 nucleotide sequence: TGTGCCTGGGGAGGACAGGCCTACGAGCAGTACTTC.